These 18 T cell receptor beta chains came from one sample sequenced in a study of shared clonotypes between healthy human individuals. Libraries were prepared by immunoSEQ multiplex PCR; TCRdb keeps only in-frame clonotypes and omits some of them. The data hold over 2 million clones, with roughly 94% observed a single time. The specimen was naive CD4+ T cells sorted from blood. Indicated subset: CD45RA+ positively selected. Receptors were obtained from a young man in good health.

This chain uses TRBV5-5 with TRBJ2-3; 8 bases align to TRBD1. Germline assignment: CDR1 SGHKS and CDR2 YYEKEE (reference sequence). Germline trimming cut 4 bases from V and 8 bases from J; bases unmatched to any gene: 3. The CDR3 contains 12 residues. The CDR3 here is CASSTGQGTQYF. CDR3 nucleotides: TGTGCCAGCAGCACAGGACAGGGTACGCAGTATTTT.

In its sample, this clone was seen once. J is TRBJ1-4 and V is TRBV7-9; 7 nucleotides line up with TRBD1. The CDR3 totals 16 residues. The J segment lost 7 bases and the V segment lost 4 bases, leaving 12 bases of the junction unmatched. Germline-derived CDR1 and CDR2 are SEHNR and FQNEAQ (reference sequence). The CDR3 sequence is CASSSWARGKSEKLFF. As DNA, the CDR3 is TGTGCCAGCAGCTCCTGGGCCAGGGGGAAAAGTGAAAAACTGTTTTTT.

Remarks on this clone: Distinct nucleotide sequences in the sample also encode this CDR3. The chain links TRBV11-2 to TRBJ2-7; D unclear. V lost 1 base and J lost 4, with 8 bases in between. The germline V gene has CDR1 SGHAT and CDR2 FQNNGV. The CDR3 has 13 amino acids. CDR3 in DNA: TGTGCCAGCAGCTTAGGCTTGGTATACGAGCAGTACTTC. Protein: CASSLGLVYEQYF.

V usage is TRBV2 and J usage is TRBJ2-7; the D call may be TRBD1 or TRBD2 (6 bases each). Germline assignment: CDR1 SNHLY and CDR2 FYNNEI. This CDR3 contains 15 residues. V lost 2 bases and J lost 4, with 15 bases in between. CDR3 protein: CASSETGRGGYEQYF. In nucleotides, the CDR3 is TGTGCCAGCAGTGAAACGGGCAGGGGAGGATACGAGCAGTACTTC.

On this clone: The same CDR3 is also encoded by other DNA sequences in this sample. The gene calls are TRBV7-8 and TRBJ2-1; D gene unclear. The germline V gene has CDR1 SGHVS and CDR2 FQNEAQ. There are 14 residues in the CDR3. Trimming pared 0 bases from V and 3 bases from J, leaving 6 bases between. The CDR3 DNA reads TGTGCCAGCAGCTTAGCCGGCTACTACAATGAGCAGTTCTTC. Its protein product is CASSLAGYYNEQFF. Looking up the rest from reference TRBV7-8 and TRBJ2-1 gives the full variable domain: GAGVSQSPRYKVAKRGQDVALRCDPISGHVSLFWYQQALGQGPEFLTYFQNEAQLDKSGLPSDRFFAERPEGSVSTLKIQRTQQEDSAVYLCASSLAGYYNEQFFGPGTRLTVL.

The genes are TRBV7-2 and TRBJ2-1; 8 positions agree with TRBD2. The CDR3 is 17 residues long. After removal of 1 base from V and 1 base from J, the junction contained 6 bases not matched to a gene. Germline assignment: CDR1 SGHTA and CDR2 FQGNSA. The CDR3 loop reads CASSLVSSGSSYNEQFF. CDR3 bases: TGTGCCAGCAGCTTAGTCTCCAGCGGGAGTTCCTACAATGAGCAGTTCTTC.

A word on this clone: Other DNA sequences in the sample encode the same CDR3. The chain employs TRBV18 and TRBJ1-4, with TRBD1 as a possible D gene (6 bases). Germline assignment: CDR1 KGHSH and CDR2 LQKENI. Trimming took 3 bases from V and 2 from J, leaving 7 bases between them. This CDR3 contains 14 residues. The chain's CDR3 is CASSPRGTNEKLFF. DNA of the CDR3: TGTGCCAGCTCACCTAGGGGGACTAATGAAAAACTGTTTTTT.

The chain employs TRBV11-2 and TRBJ2-7, with 7 bases that match TRBD2. This CDR3 is 16 amino acids long. Germline loops: CDR1 SGHAT, CDR2 FQNNGV. V gave up 3 bases and J gave up 3 bases; unmatched junction bases: 11. In DNA form, the CDR3 reads TGTGCCAGCAGCTTGGGTCGGGGAGGGCCTTTCTACGAGCAGTACTTC. Translated: CASSLGRGGPFYEQYF. The complete variable domain, with remaining parts taken from reference TRBV11-2 and TRBJ2-7, reads EAGVAQSPRYKIIEKRQSVAFWCNPISGHATLYWYQQILGQGPKLLIQFQNNGVVDDSQLPKDRFSAERLKGVDSTLKIQPAKLEDSAVYLCASSLGRGGPFYEQYFGPGTRLTVT.

The chain uses TRBV6-1 and TRBJ1-4; 10 bases line up with TRBD1. Germline-derived CDR1 and CDR2 are MNHNS and SASEGT. CDR3 size: 16 residues. The ends lost 1 base at V and 3 bases at J; junction bases unmatched: 2. This chain's CDR3 is CASSEGQGAANEKLFF. CDR3 bases: TGTGCCAGCAGTGAAGGACAGGGGGCTGCTAATGAAAAACTGTTTTTT.

The rearrangement joins TRBV6-6 to TRBJ2-3; 9 nucleotides match TRBD1. From germline, CDR1 is MNHNY and CDR2 SVGAGI (reference sequence). The CDR3 contains 15 residues. The ends lost 4 bases at V and 5 bases at J; junction bases unmatched: 7. For the CDR3, the DNA is TGTGCCAGCAGTTCCAGGACAGGGGCAGTAGATACGCAGTATTTT. Its protein product is CASSSRTGAVDTQYF.

The CDR3 protein is CASSFTGGRVTQYF. CDR3 DNA sequence: TGTGCCAGCAGTTTTACAGGGGGTAGAGTGACCCAGTACTTC. This sequence joins TRBV28 and TRBJ2-5; 8 bases are shared with TRBD1. CDR1 is MDHEN, CDR2 SYDVKM, per germline. The CDR3 spans 14 residues. Trimming cost V 3 bases and J 7 bases; bases outside gene matches: 7.

Remarks on this clone: Just one base apart from a much larger clone, this may be a read error. Other nucleotide sequences in the sample specify the same CDR3. The V and J genes are TRBV7-6 and TRBJ1-1; D remains ambiguous. The germline gives CDR1 SGHVS, CDR2 FNYEAQ. The CDR3 loop spans 13 amino acids. Trimming took 2 bases from V and 1 from J, leaving 5 bases between them. CDR3 residues: CASSLQENTEAFF. DNA for the CDR3: TGTGCCAGCAGCTTACAGGAGAACACTGAAGCTTTCTTT. Based on the CDR3 plus reference TRBV7-6 and TRBJ1-1, the full variable domain is GAGVSQSPRYKVTKRGQDVALRCDPISGHVSLYWYRQALGQGPEFLTYFNYEAQQDKSGLPNDRFSAERPEGSISTLTIQRTEQRDSAMYRCASSLQENTEAFFGQGTRLTVV.

CDR3 region: CASRPWTGDSNQPQHF. The CDR3 region has the DNA TGCGCCAGCAGGCCCTGGACAGGGGATAGCAATCAGCCCCAGCATTTT. The chain combines TRBV4-1 with TRBJ1-5; 9 positions match TRBD1. CDR3 length: 16 amino acids. Germline-derived CDR1 and CDR2 are MGHRA and YSYEKL. Unmatched junction bases numbered 6, after V lost 6 bases and J lost 0 bases.

Remarks on this clone: The junction and the germline gene differ at one end; a read error may be behind it. This sequence joins TRBV11-2 and TRBJ2-4, with D possibly matching TRBD1 (6 bases). The germline gives CDR1 SGHAT, CDR2 FQNNGV. This CDR3 is built from 15 residues. CDR3 in amino acids: CASSIDRLAKNIQYF. The CDR3 bases are TGTGCCAGCAGCATAGACAGGCTAGCCAAAAACATTCAGTACTTC. Drawing the rest from reference TRBV11-2 and TRBJ2-4, the complete variable domain is EAGVAQSPRYKIIEKRQSVAFWCNPISGHATLYWYQQILGQGPKLLIQFQNNGVVDDSQLPKDRFSAERLKGVDSTLKIQPAKLEDSAVYLCASSIDRLAKNIQYFGAGTRLSVL.

V usage is TRBV18 and J usage is TRBJ2-4; D is tentatively TRBD1 or TRBD2 (5 bases each). The CDR3 totals 15 residues. Trimming took off 2 bases at V and 6 bases at J, with 14 bases between the two ends. Per germline, CDR1 KGHSH and CDR2 LQKENI. DNA for the CDR3: TGTGCCAGCTCACCAGGCCGGGGCCATGGAAACATTCAGTACTTC. It translates to CASSPGRGHGNIQYF.

A single count supports this clone. The chain carries TRBV28 and TRBJ2-7, with a tentative D call TRBD1 (6 bases). Trimming cost V 1 base and J 0 bases, with 16 bases left between them. CDR3 length: 17 residues. Germline-derived CDR1 and CDR2 are MDHEN and SYDVKM. CDR3 protein: CASSLSLVWTDSYEQYF. CDR3 nucleotide sequence: TGTGCCAGCAGTTTATCCCTAGTCTGGACAGACTCCTACGAGCAGTACTTC.

With respect to this clone: This may be a read error: a much more frequent sequence differs by one nucleotide. The same CDR3 can be traced to other DNA sequences in this sample. This sequence joins TRBV5-1 and TRBJ1-4; 7 nucleotides agree with TRBD1. CDR3 size: 16 residues. The germline V gene has CDR1 SGHRS and CDR2 YFSETQ. CDR3 nucleotide sequence: TGCGCCAGCAGCACTGACAGGGCTGGTGGGTACGAAAAGCTGTTTTTT. This sequence encodes CASSTDRAGGYEKLFF.

The rearrangement uses TRBV30 and TRBJ1-5, with D uncertain. Looked up from germline, CDR1 is GTSNPN and CDR2 is SVGIG (reference sequence). Trimming cost V 2 bases and J 7 bases, with 15 bases left between them. This CDR3 region has 14 residues. CDR3: CAWSRGGNGQPQHF. CDR3 coding DNA: TGTGCCTGGAGTCGCGGAGGAAACGGACAGCCCCAGCATTTT.